This is a list of T cell receptor beta chains from one sample in a study of blood T cell repertoires in COVID-19. Clones were read by immunoSEQ multiplex PCR, and TCRdb kept only the in-frame ones, dropping some. The sample yields tens of thousands of clones, roughly nine tenths seen once. Specimen: peripheral blood. Every receptor here comes from a man aged 50-59 years with active COVID-19. Each CDR3 is given with its conserved first and last residue. A D gene is named only where the DNA matches it firmly. Only part of the rows carry a size: once, few, many, or a class if the clone is expanded.

clone_size,d_call,j_call,v_call,cdr3_length,cdr3_aa,cdr3_nt
-,TRBD1,TRBJ1-6,TRBV6-6,19,CASSLRDSQYSYYNSPLHF,TGTGCCAGCAGTCTCAGGGACAGTCAATACTCCTATTATAATTCACCCCTCCACTTT
-,-,TRBJ2-5,TRBV5-1,14,CASSGGAPQETQYF,TGCGCCAGCAGCGGGGGGGCACCACAAGAGACCCAGTACTTC
-,TRBD1,TRBJ2-2,TRBV7-8,17,CASSFRWDRANTGELFF,TGTGCCAGCAGCTTTAGGTGGGACAGGGCGAACACCGGGGAGCTGTTTTTT
-,-,TRBJ2-1,TRBV7-2,14,CASSSEWGERVQFF,TGTGCCAGCAGCTCTGAGTGGGGGGAGCGGGTGCAGTTCTTC
-,TRBD1,TRBJ1-2,TRBV30,13,CAWTMDRTGGYTF,TGTGCCTGGACTATGGACAGGACCGGGGGCTACACCTTC
-,-,TRBJ2-3,TRBV7-9,15,CASSWWPSSPDTQYF,TGTGCCAGCAGCTGGTGGCCCTCTAGCCCAGATACGCAGTATTTT
-,TRBD1,TRBJ1-1,TRBV7-2,14,CASSPQGRGDEAFF,TGTGCCAGCAGCCCCCAGGGCAGGGGGGATGAAGCTTTCTTT
-,TRBD1,TRBJ1-1,TRBV7-9,13,CASSWTGNTEAFF,TGTGCCAGCAGTTGGACAGGGAACACTGAAGCTTTCTTT
-,-,TRBJ1-4,TRBV7-2,15,CASSLARNRAEKLFF,TGTGCCAGCAGCTTAGCGAGGAACAGGGCAGAAAAACTGTTTTTT
-,TRBD1,TRBJ1-1,TRBV6-5,15,CASRDRGRIGTEAFF,TGTGCCAGCAGGGACAGGGGGAGGATTGGCACTGAAGCTTTCTTT
-,TRBD1,TRBJ1-2,TRBV19,14,CASWTGQGRHGYTF,TGTGCCAGTTGGACGGGACAGGGTAGACATGGCTACACCTTC
-,TRBD1,TRBJ2-1,TRBV7-2,15,CASSPRDSLINEQFF,TGTGCCAGCAGCCCCCGGGACAGCCTAATTAATGAGCAGTTCTTC
-,TRBD2,TRBJ2-2,TRBV11-2,16,CASSFSGGPNTGELFF,TGTGCCAGCAGCTTCTCGGGGGGGCCCAACACCGGGGAGCTGTTTTTT
-,TRBD1,TRBJ1-2,TRBV5-1,14,CASSPGQLNYGYTF,TGCGCCAGCAGCCCGGGACAGCTTAACTATGGCTACACCTTC
-,-,TRBJ1-4,TRBV30,14,CASRDSRAIEKLFF,TGTGCCTCACGTGACAGTCGCGCTATTGAAAAACTGTTTTTT
-,TRBD2,TRBJ2-1,TRBV11-2,14,CASTTPGGTHEQFF,TGTGCCAGCACCACGCCGGGAGGGACGCATGAGCAGTTCTTC
once,TRBD2,TRBJ2-2,TRBV11-2,18,CASSPYHSGGTNTGELFF,TGTGCCAGCAGCCCCTATCATAGCGGGGGGACGAACACCGGGGAGCTGTTTTTT
once,TRBD2,TRBJ2-1,TRBV9,13,CASSIGTNNEQFF,TGTGCCAGCAGCATAGGGACTAACAATGAGCAGTTCTTC
-,TRBD1,TRBJ2-7,TRBV11-2,16,CASSPPPGQIIYEQYF,TGTGCCAGCAGCCCCCCTCCGGGACAGATTATATACGAGCAGTACTTC
-,-,TRBJ2-5,TRBV19,13,CASSWGLQETQYF,TGTGCCAGTAGTTGGGGCCTCCAAGAGACCCAGTACTTC
-,-,TRBJ1-2,TRBV6-1,13,CASSEAQEDGYTF,TGTGCCAGCAGTGAGGCGCAGGAGGATGGCTACACCTTC
-,TRBD2,TRBJ2-5,TRBV3-1/TRBV3-2,18,CASSQWGTGGSSGETQYF,TGTGCCAGCAGCCAATGGGGAACGGGGGGGTCCAGCGGGGAGACCCAGTACTTC
-,-,TRBJ1-6,TRBV6-5,12,CASTAPNSPLHF,TGTGCCAGCACTGCGCCGAATTCACCCCTCCACTTT
-,-,TRBJ1-2,TRBV7-2,14,CASSSGKQGYGYTF,TGTGCCAGCAGCTCGGGCAAACAGGGATATGGCTACACCTTC
-,TRBD1,TRBJ1-2,TRBV7-9,14,CASSSGGTGLGYTF,TGTGCCAGCAGCTCCGGTGGGACAGGGTTAGGCTACACCTTC
-,TRBD2,TRBJ2-3,TRBV5-6,15,CASSLSGGGTDTQYF,TGTGCCAGCAGCCTTAGCGGGGGTGGGACAGATACGCAGTATTTT
-,TRBD2,TRBJ2-7,TRBV7-9,12,CASSLGRYEQYF,TGTGCCAGCAGCCTCGGGAGGTACGAGCAGTACTTC
once,-,TRBJ2-3,TRBV3-1/TRBV3-2,17,CASSQVRLSGFGDTQYF,TGTGCCAGCAGCCAAGTGAGACTGTCGGGGTTTGGGGATACGCAGTATTTT
-,-,TRBJ2-1,TRBV7-9,12,CASSLISNEQFF,TGTGCCAGCAGCTTAATTAGTAATGAGCAGTTCTTC
once,-,TRBJ2-5,TRBV5-1,15,CASSLGGNVGETQYF,TGCGCCAGCAGCTTGGGAGGGAACGTCGGGGAGACCCAGTACTTC
-,-,TRBJ2-5,TRBV11-3,13,CASSLTTQETQYF,TGTGCCAGCAGCCTGACTACTCAAGAGACCCAGTACTTC
-,-,TRBJ1-5,TRBV6-5,12,CASSPGDQPQHF,TGTGCCAGCAGCCCAGGGGATCAGCCCCAGCATTTT
-,-,TRBJ1-1,TRBV4-1,15,CASSQDKAMNTEAFF,TGCGCCAGCAGCCAAGATAAAGCGATGAACACTGAAGCTTTCTTT
-,-,TRBJ2-7,TRBV28,12,CASSLRVDEQYF,TGTGCCAGCAGTTTGAGGGTCGACGAGCAGTACTTC
-,-,TRBJ1-2,TRBV19,13,CASRGVVSYGYTF,TGTGCCAGTAGGGGAGTCGTATCCTATGGCTACACCTTC
-,TRBD1,TRBJ2-5,TRBV29-1,13,CSVAGTGKETQYF,TGCAGCGTCGCCGGGACAGGGAAAGAGACCCAGTACTTC
-,TRBD1,TRBJ1-5,TRBV10-3,15,CAISDRDRGNQPQHF,TGTGCCATCAGTGATCGGGACAGGGGCAATCAGCCCCAGCATTTT
-,-,TRBJ1-1,TRBV5-1,16,CASSLGGTGWYTEAFF,TGCGCCAGCAGCTTGGGGGGAACAGGGTGGTACACTGAAGCTTTCTTT
-,-,TRBJ2-5,TRBV5-6,13,CASKLAAVGTQYF,TGTGCCAGCAAACTAGCCGCCGTCGGGACCCAGTACTTC
-,-,TRBJ1-2,TRBV6-2/TRBV6-3,15,CASSYTQRHDYGYTF,TGTGCCAGCAGTTACACCCAAAGACACGACTATGGCTACACCTTC
-,TRBD1,TRBJ1-1,TRBV6-2/TRBV6-3,18,CATTPRVGQGAMNTEAFF,TGTGCCACCACCCCCAGGGTGGGACAGGGGGCGATGAACACTGAAGCTTTCTTT
-,-,TRBJ1-4,TRBV6-5,16,CASSYSGFFGAEKLFF,TGTGCCAGCAGTTATTCAGGGTTTTTCGGAGCTGAAAAACTGTTTTTT
once,TRBD1,TRBJ1-1,TRBV11-2,16,CASSSPDRGGNTEAFF,TGTGCCAGCAGCTCTCCCGACAGGGGTGGAAACACTGAAGCTTTCTTT
-,-,TRBJ2-2,TRBV5-1,14,CASSLVVNTGELFF,TGCGCCAGCAGCTTGGTAGTGAACACCGGGGAGCTGTTTTTT
-,-,TRBJ1-3,TRBV6-6,15,CASSWAGASGNTIYF,TGTGCCAGCAGTTGGGCAGGGGCTTCTGGAAACACCATATATTTT
-,TRBD1,TRBJ1-6,TRBV4-1,17,CASSPQMGTVNNSPLHF,TGCGCCAGCAGCCCACAAATGGGGACAGTAAATAATTCACCCCTCCACTTT
-,TRBD1,TRBJ1-2,TRBV5-5,15,CASSLGTGGSGGYTF,TGTGCCAGCAGCTTGGGGACAGGGGGTTCAGGAGGCTACACCTTC
-,-,TRBJ2-7,TRBV7-9,14,CASSLSQGSYEQYF,TGTGCCAGCAGCTTGTCTCAGGGTTCCTACGAGCAGTACTTC
-,-,TRBJ2-3,TRBV18,17,CASSPPVGAPAWDTQYF,TGTGCCAGCTCACCACCAGTAGGGGCACCTGCATGGGATACGCAGTATTTT
-,TRBD2,TRBJ2-1,TRBV10-1,13,CAITGTSGYEQFF,TGCGCCATCACCGGGACTAGCGGGTATGAGCAGTTCTTC